Sequencing of this TCR beta chain was carried out in a study of blood T cell repertoires in COVID-19. Individuals drawn from 24 US areas were about 18 to 95 years old. Measured with immunoSEQ multiplex PCR; TCRdb has only the in-frame clones, and not every one. The top ten clones hold 1.5% to 2% of a sample with some 390,000 clones, about 90% of them seen once. Sequencing was done on a sample of PBMCs or T cells enriched from blood (not recorded which). This TCR came from a woman in her twenties or thirties who had recovered from COVID-19.

The CDR3 nucleotides are TGTGCCAGCAGTGGGGGGGGTGAGAACACCATATATTTT. Its protein is CASSGGGENTIYF. This sequence joins TRBV2 and TRBJ1-3; possible D gene TRBD1, 5 bases. V was cut by 4 bases and J by 7 bases, with 11 bases left in between. The CDR3 sequence is 13 residues long. Per the germline V gene, CDR1 is SNHLY and CDR2 is FYNNEI.